The present entry profiles one T cell receptor (beta chain) with its context. This clonotype was seen repeatedly, ten times or more. Its target antigen remains unknown. No much larger clone is present one base from it, and per-base qualities are unavailable. Via the germline V gene (reference sequence), CDR1 is SGHNT and CDR2 YYREEE. Counted from cysteine to phenylalanine, this CDR3 has 14 amino acids. Kept here is only the CDR3 DNA, which spans 42 bases and is read in frame from base 1. The germline V end is reduced by 4 bases and the J end by 5 bases; junction bases left unmatched: 7. The sample comes from a study of identical twins listed by TCRdb under 2016. The study in broad terms: TCR alpha and beta repertoires from monozygotic twins, unrelated adults of various ages and cord blood were deep-sequenced to test whether fetal clonotypes persist. To rule out contamination, the twin experiments were replicated at different times with different library preparation protocols.

Here is what the overall study found, with its caveats: Out-of-frame TCR alpha sequences shared between twins showed an excess of low generation-probability sequences compared with coincidental sharing between unrelated individuals. A weaker excess of twin sharing was found in beta out-of-frame sequences because the signal-to-noise ratio was lowered by fewer shared sequences. Fewer insertions were carried by abundant cord blood beta clonotypes; a weaker similar trend was observed in young adult naive repertoires, while no such trend was observed in memory repertoires. Because the same donors could not be followed over many years, conclusions were based on cross-sectional statistical analysis. Zero-insertion analyses could be partly confounded by invariant T cells such as MAIT and iNKT, although diverse VJ usage argued against such confounding for most clonotypes. In monozygotic twins, out-of-frame TCR alpha sharing was systematically underestimated by recombination models, although the models agreed with sharing between unrelated individuals.

Libraries were constructed by 5' RACE. TCRdb shows the sequencer as Illumina HiSeq 2000. A universal primer binding site was introduced by template switching, and a unique molecular identifier was present in the final cDNA, enabling accurate counting of TCR cDNA molecules. Specific primers in the conserved constant-segment region were used to synthesize first-strand cDNA for TCR alpha and beta chains. To control for contamination, each cDNA library was double barcoded with a SMART-Mk sample barcode plus Illumina barcodes. TruSeq adapter sequences, together with Illumina sample barcodes, were added in two successive PCR steps. The Illumina HiSeq platform was used with custom primers to sequence TCR alpha and beta cDNA libraries. The source study handled its data this way. Raw reads were processed with MiGEC to extract unique molecular identifiers, and MiXCR was used to determine CDR3 positions. Recombination models were inferred per individual with the repgenHMM and IGoR tools using an EM algorithm. The tcR package in R was used for shared clonotype analysis, with sharing normalized by the product of cloneset sizes. To study raw recombination without the effects of thymic and clonal selection, out-of-frame nonproductive sequences were analyzed. TCRdb itself trimmed the public reads at Q25 with fastp, ran MiXCR and retained productive beta chains. Merged by CDR3 protein, the rows form single entries marked with the most common genes and DNA. These V and J calls derive from TCRdb rather than the authors' analysis. The table for this sample lists 350,000 to 450,000 distinct CDR3 sequences; 18% of them were counted only once. Jointly, the top ten make up roughly 12% of the sample.

All donors were healthy Caucasians. The study also sequenced three unrelated non-twin adults: a male aged 18 to 30, a male aged 50 to 60 and a female aged 50 to 60. Using Miltenyi CD45RO+ enrichment and human naive T-cell isolation kits, memory (CD45RO+) and naive T cells were isolated from PBMC. The receptor chain draws on TRBV5-4 and TRBJ2-5; the junction holds 8 bases that match TRBD2. The TCR was taken from a man between 45 and 60 years old in good health. Specimen: naive T cells sorted from blood. The sample's cell subset or site, from its label and the paper: cells isolated with a human naive T-cell isolation kit. The CDR3 region: CASSIREGEETQYF. The nucleotide sequence is TGTGCCAGCAGCATCCGGGAGGGCGAGGAGACCCAGTACTTC.